A selection of T cell receptor beta chains follows, all from one sample in a study of Tregs in tolerant kidney transplant recipients. Assay: immunoSEQ multiplex PCR; the TCRdb copy retains only in-frame clones and omits some. The sample has about 240,000 clones; 80% to 85% are singletons. The sequenced sample was CD4+ T cells from blood. Receptors originate from a human donor in good health. Each CDR3 is given with its conserved first and last residue. D genes are given only for firm matches. Size is omitted from some rows. Given values are once, few, many or a class for expanded clones.

NA,TRBV9,NA,TRBJ1-2,CASSVGYSSNYGYTF,TGTGCCAGCAGCGTAGGGTATTCCTCTAACTATGGCTACACCTTC
NA,TRBV19,TRBD1,TRBJ1-2,CASRVRGQGGYTF,TGTGCCAGTAGAGTCAGGGGACAGGGTGGCTACACCTTC
NA,TRBV7-2,NA,TRBJ1-5,CASSSDRNQPQHF,TGTGCCAGCAGCTCCGACAGAAATCAGCCCCAGCATTTT
NA,TRBV19,TRBD2,TRBJ2-2,CASSMLAGGPDGELFF,TGTGCCAGTAGTATGTTAGCGGGGGGGCCGGACGGGGAGCTGTTTTTT
few,TRBV5-1,NA,TRBJ1-2,CASSSLPGEDGYTF,TGCGCCAGCAGCTCCCTGCCGGGGGAGGATGGCTACACCTTC
NA,TRBV23-1,NA,TRBJ1-1,CASSGTAFF,TGCGCCAGCAGCGGGACAGCTTTCTTT
NA,TRBV6-4,TRBD1,TRBJ1-2,CASTIRQGDYGYTF,TGTGCCAGCACTATACGACAGGGGGACTATGGCTACACCTTC
NA,TRBV23-1,NA,TRBJ2-1,CASSHGEQFF,TGCGCCAGCAGTCACGGGGAGCAGTTCTTC
NA,TRBV5-1,NA,TRBJ1-1,CASSLVTGGVTEAFF,TGCGCCAGCAGCTTGGTGACCGGGGGCGTGACGGAAGCTTTCTTT
NA,TRBV10-1,TRBD1,TRBJ2-1,CASSDPGQGGVNEQFF,TGCGCCAGCAGTGACCCCGGACAGGGTGGTGTGAATGAGCAGTTCTTC
NA,TRBV6-6,TRBD2,TRBJ2-1,CASSLGTSGWQFF,TGTGCCAGCAGCCTCGGGACTAGCGGGTGGCAGTTCTTC
NA,TRBV7-3,NA,TRBJ1-1,CASSLIAGNTEAFF,TGTGCCAGCAGCTTAATCGCGGGGAACACTGAAGCTTTCTTT
NA,TRBV7-8,NA,TRBJ1-2,CASSPRGTYGYTF,TGTGCCAGCAGCCCTCGAGGGACCTATGGCTACACCTTC
once,TRBV15,NA,TRBJ1-3,CATSHYGAGNSGNTIYF,TGTGCCACCAGCCATTACGGGGCAGGGAACTCTGGAAACACCATATATTTT
NA,TRBV5-1,NA,TRBJ2-2,CASSPGPQTGNTGELFF,TGCGCCAGCAGCCCTGGCCCCCAGACAGGGAACACCGGGGAGCTGTTTTTT
once,TRBV2,NA,TRBJ2-1,CASSVEANNEQFF,TGTGCCAGCAGTGTTGAGGCCAACAATGAGCAGTTCTTC
NA,TRBV6-6,NA,TRBJ2-2,CASSLGTLDTGELFF,TGTGCCAGCAGTTTGGGGACGCTGGACACCGGGGAGCTGTTTTTT
NA,TRBV7-8,NA,TRBJ2-7,CASSKRRSAYEQYF,TGTGCCAGCAGCAAACGAAGGAGCGCCTACGAGCAGTACTTC
NA,TRBV18,TRBD1,TRBJ1-1,CASSPGSRTGNTEAFF,TGTGCCAGCTCACCGGGGTCGCGGACAGGGAACACTGAAGCTTTCTTT
NA,TRBV6-5,NA,TRBJ1-5,CASSLGDRQPQHF,TGTGCCAGCAGTCTAGGGGATCGTCAGCCCCAGCATTTT
NA,TRBV30,NA,TRBJ2-7,CAWSGVTGRSSYEQYF,TGTGCCTGGAGTGGGGTCACAGGGAGGAGCTCCTACGAGCAGTACTTC
NA,TRBV7-9,NA,TRBJ2-2,CAAGQGVNTGELFF,TGTGCCGCGGGTCAAGGGGTCAACACCGGGGAGCTGTTTTTT
NA,TRBV6-5,TRBD2,TRBJ2-2,CASSGLAPTGELFF,TGTGCCAGCAGCGGACTAGCCCCCACCGGGGAGCTGTTTTTT
NA,TRBV10-1,TRBD1,TRBJ2-1,CASSIDRGQGFYEQFF,TGCGCCAGCAGTATCGATCGGGGACAGGGGTTCTATGAGCAGTTCTTC
NA,TRBV5-4,NA,TRBJ1-1,CASSLEHNTEAFF,TGTGCCAGCAGCTTGGAGCATAACACTGAAGCTTTCTTT
NA,TRBV6-1,NA,TRBJ2-7,CASTLTGSSYEQYF,TGTGCCAGCACTCTTACAGGGAGCTCCTACGAGCAGTACTTC
once,TRBV2,NA,TRBJ1-1,CASSENRLNTEAFF,TGTGCCAGCAGTGAAAATCGATTGAACACTGAAGCTTTCTTT